These 25 T cell receptor beta chains came from one sample sequenced in a study of CD8 T cells in ankylosing spondylitis. TCRdb analysed the 5' RACE reads with MiXCR anew, one entry per CDR3 protein. This table holds over 150,000 distinct CDR3 sequences, 13% found once. Sequenced material: blood, either unsorted or a sorted T cell fraction (not recorded which). The receptors stem from a male donor with ankylosing spondylitis or in good health (not recorded which).

The chain couples TRBV12-3 or TRBV12-4 to TRBJ2-7; D is perhaps TRBD2 (6 bases). The germline V and J ends were trimmed by 5 bases and 7 bases, with 18 bases remaining between them. This CDR3 is built from 14 residues. The CDR3 here is CASSPAGGVTEQYF. CDR3 nucleotide sequence: TGTGCCAGCAGTCCAGCGGGCGGGGTTACGGAGCAGTACTTC.

This clonotype appeared a few times. The rearrangement joins TRBV4-1 to TRBJ1-1, with a possible D match to TRBD1 (6 bases). Trimming pared 2 bases from V and 4 bases from J, leaving 11 bases between. The CDR3 covers 14 residues. CDR1 is MGHRA and CDR2 is YSYEKL in the germline V gene. The CDR3 coding sequence is TGCGCCAGCAGCCAATTTAGGGGGAGCACTGAAGCTTTCTTT. As protein: CASSQFRGSTEAFF.

The rearrangement uses TRBV21-1 and TRBJ2-3; the table's D call, TRBD2, has no DNA check behind it. TRBV21-1 is labeled a pseudogene. The CDR3 is 16 amino acids. The CDR3 nucleotides read TGTGCCAGCAGCGCTCCGGGACTAGCTGTGTCAGATACGCAGTATTTT. Protein sequence: CASSAPGLAVSDTQYF.

The chain combines TRBV30 with TRBJ2-1; 8 bases map to TRBD2. This CDR3 has 13 residues. Unmatched junction bases numbered 6, after V lost 8 bases and J lost 3 bases. CDR1 is GTSNPN and CDR2 is SVGIG in the germline V gene (reference sequence). DNA for the CDR3: TGTGCCGTTAGCGGGGCTGACTACAATGAGCAGTTCTTC. It specifies CAVSGADYNEQFF.

In this sample, this clonotype turned up a few times. The chain is built from TRBV6-5 and TRBJ1-4; the D is unclear. The CDR3 contains 13 residues. Germline CDR1 is MNHEY and CDR2 is SVGAGI. Between the trimmed V and J ends, which lost 4 bases and 4 bases, there was a span of 7 bases. CDR3 sequence: CASSSGFNEKLFF. CDR3 DNA sequence: TGTGCCAGCAGTTCGGGATTTAATGAAAAACTGTTTTTT.

This clonotype was observed a few times. J is TRBJ2-5 and V is TRBV6-5, with 10 nucleotides matching TRBD1. There are 18 residues in the CDR3. Trimming removed 2 bases from V and 2 bases from J; junction bases left unmatched: 11. The germline V gene encodes CDR1 MNHEY and CDR2 SVGAGI. The DNA for the CDR3 is TGTGCCAGCAGTTACACCCGAGGGACAGGGGACCGACAAGAGACCCAGTACTTC. Translated, it gives CASSYTRGTGDRQETQYF.

The gene calls are TRBV7-8 and TRBJ2-3, with TRBD2 as a possible D gene (5 bases). The CDR3 spans 15 residues. Germline CDR1 is SGHVS and CDR2 is FQNEAQ. Trimming removed 5 bases from V and 3 bases from J, with 15 bases in between. The CDR3 sequence is CASSLPSSGTDTQYF. CDR3 coding DNA: TGTGCCAGCAGCCTCCCCTCCAGCGGAACAGATACGCAGTATTTT.

Only a few counts were recorded for this clonotype. The chain has TRBV21-1 and TRBJ2-2; TRBD1 reflects the table's D call only, with no check against the DNA. TRBV21-1 is a recognized pseudogene. This CDR3 has 17 amino acids. CDR3 sequence reads: CASSKPKRRGYTGELFF. DNA of the CDR3: TGTGCCAGCAGCAAACCGAAACGGCGGGGGTACACCGGGGAGCTGTTTTTT.

The rearrangement joins TRBV27 to TRBJ2-7; D unclear. Germline V gives CDR1 MNHEY, CDR2 SMNVEV (reference sequence). CDR3 length: 15 amino acids. Trimming removed 4 bases from V and 2 bases from J, with 15 bases in between. CDR3 sequence: CASSSSAPPTYEQYF. CDR3 DNA sequence: TGTGCCAGCAGTTCCTCAGCGCCTCCCACCTACGAGCAGTACTTC.

This clonotype has ten or more counts. V usage is TRBV6-4 and J usage is TRBJ2-1; 9 bases match TRBD2. The CDR3 extends over 15 amino acids. V was pared by 5 bases and J by 0 bases, with 2 bases of the junction left unmatched. CDR1 is MRHNA, CDR2 SNTAGT, per germline. This CDR3 is CASSHSGSSYNEQFF. DNA for the CDR3: TGTGCCAGCAGTCATAGCGGGAGCTCCTACAATGAGCAGTTCTTC.

This clonotype was seen repeatedly, ten times or more. The rearrangement uses TRBV7-9 and TRBJ1-5; tentative D call: TRBD1 (6 bases). The V and J ends lost 1 base and 7 bases respectively, with 11 bases between them. The V gene's germline CDR1 is SEHNR and CDR2 FQNEAQ (reference sequence). CDR3 length equals 14 residues. CDR3 amino acids: CASSLGTGTQPQHF. In DNA form, the CDR3 reads TGTGCCAGCAGCTTAGGTACAGGGACCCAGCCCCAGCATTTT.

In this sample, this clonotype turned up a few times. The chain is built from TRBV12-3 or TRBV12-4 and TRBJ1-5; no clear D gene. The CDR3 is made up of 16 amino acids. V dropped 5 bases and J dropped 2 bases, with 16 bases sitting between them. The CDR3: CASSLNFHGGNQPQHF. The CDR3 region has the DNA TGTGCCAGCAGTCTCAACTTTCACGGCGGCAATCAGCCCCAGCATTTT.

This clonotype has only a few counts. V gene TRBV2 combines with J gene TRBJ1-2, with D maybe TRBD1 (5 bases). Germline assignment: CDR1 SNHLY and CDR2 FYNNEI. The CDR3 totals 14 residues. The V gene lost 7 bases and the J gene lost 4 bases, with 16 bases spanning the gap. The CDR3 spells CASKGSWGFYGYTF. Written as DNA, the CDR3 is TGTGCCAGCAAGGGGTCGTGGGGGTTCTATGGCTACACCTTC.

The V gene is TRBV9, the J gene TRBJ2-1, with 9 bases matching TRBD2. Germline lookup yields CDR1 SGDLS and CDR2 YYNGEE. Trimming cost V 0 bases and J 9 bases; bases outside gene matches: 7. The CDR3 length is 15 residues. The CDR3 DNA follows: TGTGCCAGCAGCGTAGGAGCTAGCGGGATGACTGAGCAGTTCTTC. It is translated as CASSVGASGMTEQFF.

CDR3: CASSLDPGSDEQYF. The CDR3, as DNA: TGTGCCAGCAGCTTAGATCCGGGTTCAGACGAGCAGTACTTC. J is TRBJ2-7 and V is TRBV11-2; D gene uncertain. V was cut by 0 bases and J by 5 bases, with 11 bases left in between. The CDR3 has 14 amino acids. Germline V gene sequence: CDR1 SGHAT, CDR2 FQNNGV.

This clonotype was picked up a small number of times. The V call is TRBV3-1, the J call TRBJ2-5; D gene ambiguous. This CDR3 comprises 17 residues. The V and J ends lost 0 bases and 1 base respectively, with 15 bases between them. From germline, CDR1 is LGHDT and CDR2 YNNKEL (reference sequence). The CDR3 reads CASSQDSMFTAQETQYF. The DNA for the CDR3 is TGTGCCAGCAGCCAAGATTCGATGTTTACAGCCCAAGAGACCCAGTACTTC.

This clonotype was observed a few times. The chain is built from TRBV11-2 and TRBJ2-1; perhaps TRBD2 as D (5 bases). The CDR3 loop spans 13 amino acids. Deletions cut 0 bases from V and 9 bases from J, with 9 bases between. Germline V gene sequence: CDR1 SGHAT, CDR2 FQNNGV. The CDR3 coding sequence is TGTGCCAGCAGCTTAGATCAAGGACTTGAGCAGTTCTTC. It yields the protein CASSLDQGLEQFF. Drawing the rest from reference TRBV11-2 and TRBJ2-1, the complete variable domain is EAGVAQSPRYKIIEKRQSVAFWCNPISGHATLYWYQQILGQGPKLLIQFQNNGVVDDSQLPKDRFSAERLKGVDSTLKIQPAKLEDSAVYLCASSLDQGLEQFFGPGTRLTVL.

The genes are TRBV6-1 and TRBJ1-5; D unclear. The CDR3 extends over 15 amino acids. Trimming took off 2 bases at V and 2 bases at J, with 10 bases between the two ends. Looked up from germline, CDR1 is MNHNS and CDR2 is SASEGT. The CDR3 DNA is TGTGCCAGCAGTGAATGGTATCAGGGCAATCAGCCCCAGCATTTT. Residues: CASSEWYQGNQPQHF.

The chain uses TRBV4-1 and TRBJ2-7; TRBD1 aligns across 7 bases. Unmatched junction bases numbered 10, after V lost 4 bases and J lost 4 bases. From germline, CDR1 is MGHRA and CDR2 YSYEKL. This CDR3 contains 15 residues. The CDR3 bases are TGCGCCAGCAGCCCAAATCCCGAGACAGGGTACGAGCAGTACTTC. This sequence encodes CASSPNPETGYEQYF.

The chain joins TRBV4-1 to TRBJ1-6; 8 bases fit TRBD1. Losses at the gene ends were 4 bases for V and 8 bases for J; bases not matched to a gene: 13. CDR1 and CDR2 (germline): MGHRA, YSYEKL. The CDR3 is 17 residues long. CDR3 nucleotide sequence: TGCGCCAGCAGCCCCATCGACAGGGGAGGTGGAGATTCACCCCTCCACTTT. The encoded protein is CASSPIDRGGGDSPLHF.

The chain employs TRBV4-2 and TRBJ2-7; TRBD2 matches 7 bases. CDR1 and CDR2 (germline): LGHNA, YNFKEQ. This CDR3 region has 14 residues. V was pared by 3 bases and J by 6 bases, with 8 bases of the junction left unmatched. CDR3 sequence (DNA): TGTGCCAGCAGCCAGGAGTCGGGGGGTATCGAGCAGTACTTC. As protein: CASSQESGGIEQYF.

V gene TRBV4-1 combines with J gene TRBJ1-1, with D hard to call. In germline, CDR1 is MGHRA, CDR2 YSYEKL. This CDR3 has 14 amino acids. Trimming stripped 0 bases from V and 1 base from J, with 6 bases between. CDR3 in DNA: TGCGCCAGCAGCCAAGAGGTGAGGAACACTGAAGCTTTCTTT. Translation: CASSQEVRNTEAFF.

The chain couples TRBV20-1 to TRBJ2-7, with 10 bases identical to TRBD1. Trimming took 3 bases from V and 6 from J; bases not matched to a gene: 5. Germline values: CDR1 DFQATT, CDR2 SNEGSKA (reference sequence). The CDR3 has 13 amino acids. CDR3 DNA: TGCAGTGCTAGGCGACAGGGGGCCGTCGAGCAGTACTTC. Translating gives CSARRQGAVEQYF.

This rearrangement joins TRBV2 to TRBJ2-7; D is uncertain. This CDR3 region has 17 residues. The germline V and J ends were trimmed by 0 bases and 0 bases, with 15 bases remaining between them. Germline CDR1 reads SNHLY; CDR2 reads FYNNEI. The CDR3 DNA is TGTGCCAGCAGTGAAGCAAGCAGCTACTATTTCTCCTACGAGCAGTACTTC. It specifies CASSEASSYYFSYEQYF.

A few counts support this clonotype. This rearrangement joins TRBV29-1 to TRBJ2-5, with D possibly being TRBD1 (6 bases). Germline loops: CDR1 SQVTM, CDR2 ANQGSEA. Trimming stripped 7 bases from V and 5 bases from J, with 17 bases between. CDR3 length: 13 amino acids. CDR3 sequence reads: CSAVDTGWETQYF. CDR3 sequence (DNA): TGCAGCGCCGTAGACACAGGGTGGGAGACCCAGTACTTC.